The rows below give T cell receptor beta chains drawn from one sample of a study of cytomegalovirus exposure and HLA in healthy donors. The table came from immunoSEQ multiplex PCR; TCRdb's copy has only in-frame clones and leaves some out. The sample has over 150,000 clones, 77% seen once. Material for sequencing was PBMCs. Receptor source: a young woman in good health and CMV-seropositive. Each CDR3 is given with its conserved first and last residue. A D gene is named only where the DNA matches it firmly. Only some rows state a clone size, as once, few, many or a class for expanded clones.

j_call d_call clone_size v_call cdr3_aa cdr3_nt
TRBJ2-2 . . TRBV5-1 CASRRTNGVPGELFF TGCGCCAGCAGGAGGACTAACGGGGTCCCCGGGGAGCTGTTTTTT
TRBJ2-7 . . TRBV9 CASSLGQLPYEQYF TGTGCCAGCAGCCTTGGACAACTACCCTACGAGCAGTACTTC
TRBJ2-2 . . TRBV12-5 CASGLRGGGTGELFF TGTGCTAGTGGTTTAAGGGGGGGAGGCACCGGGGAGCTGTTTTTT
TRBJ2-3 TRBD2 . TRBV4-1 CASSQGVAGGPGTQYF TGCGCCAGCAGCCAAGGGGTAGCGGGAGGGCCGGGTACGCAGTATTTT
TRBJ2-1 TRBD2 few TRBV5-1 CASSLVTVAGGPNEQFF TGCGCCAGCAGCTTGGTTACTGTAGCGGGAGGGCCCAATGAGCAGTTCTTC
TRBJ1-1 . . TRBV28 CASREGHGGGNTEAFF TGTGCCAGCAGGGAAGGTCATGGGGGAGGGAACACTGAAGCTTTCTTT
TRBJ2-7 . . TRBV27 CTPRPTGDEQYF TGTACCCCTCGGCCCACGGGAGACGAGCAGTACTTC
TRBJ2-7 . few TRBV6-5 CASTDVEKRTGKQYF TGTGCCAGCACCGATGTCGAGAAGCGGACTGGCAAGCAGTACTTC
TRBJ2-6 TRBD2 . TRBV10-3 CAISESGGADLSGANVLTF TGTGCCATCAGTGAGTCCGGGGGGGCTGACCTCTCTGGGGCCAACGTCCTGACTTTC
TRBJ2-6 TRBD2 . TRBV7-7 CASSPGGPGANVLTF TGTGCCAGCAGCCCGGGGGGGCCTGGGGCCAACGTCCTGACTTTC
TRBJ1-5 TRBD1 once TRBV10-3 CAISGGTGGQPQHF TGTGCCATCAGTGGTGGGACAGGGGGTCAGCCCCAGCATTTT
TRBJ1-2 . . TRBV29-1 CSVPGQNYGYTF TGCAGCGTTCCTGGACAGAACTATGGCTACACCTTC
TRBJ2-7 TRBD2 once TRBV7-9 CASSPRRESSYEQYF TGTGCCAGCAGTCCCCGGCGGGAGTCGTCCTACGAGCAGTACTTC
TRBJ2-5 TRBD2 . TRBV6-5 CASSYSTSGETQYF TGTGCCAGCAGTTACTCGACTAGCGGAGAGACCCAGTACTTC
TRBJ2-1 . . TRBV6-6 CASSYTGESNEQFF TGTGCCAGCAGTTATACGGGGGAGAGCAATGAGCAGTTCTTC
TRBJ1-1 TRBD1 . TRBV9 CASSLEGAATEAFF TGTGCCAGCAGCTTAGAGGGGGCCGCCACTGAAGCTTTCTTT
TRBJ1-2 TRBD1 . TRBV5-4 CASSIRQGGYGYTF TGTGCCAGCAGCATCCGACAGGGTGGCTATGGCTACACCTTC
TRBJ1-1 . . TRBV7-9 CASSPGTRVGGTEAFF TGTGCCAGCAGCCCCGGGACACGGGTTGGGGGCACTGAAGCTTTCTTT
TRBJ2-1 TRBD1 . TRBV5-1 CASSLRQGHEQFF TGCGCCAGCAGCCTCCGACAGGGCCATGAGCAGTTCTTC
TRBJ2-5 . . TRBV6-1 CASSPRDSGSRTQYF TGTGCCAGCAGCCCCAGGGACTCCGGGTCACGGACCCAGTACTTC
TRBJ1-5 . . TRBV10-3 CAISESTVRGNQPQHF TGTGCCATCAGTGAGTCGACTGTGAGGGGGAATCAGCCCCAGCATTTT
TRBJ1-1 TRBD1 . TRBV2 CASSEAGGNTEAFF TGTGCCAGCAGTGAGGCAGGGGGGAACACTGAAGCTTTCTTT
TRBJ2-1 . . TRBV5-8 CASSLWRTAASGEQFF TGTGCCAGCAGCTTGTGGCGGACAGCGGCGTCGGGTGAGCAGTTCTTC
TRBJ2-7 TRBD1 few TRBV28 CASSSIRTGGGNYEQYF TGTGCCAGCAGTTCTATACGTACAGGGGGCGGAAACTACGAGCAGTACTTC
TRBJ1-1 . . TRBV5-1 CASSGGSRLRDQMNTEAFF TGCGCCAGCAGCGGAGGGTCGCGCCTCAGGGATCAGATGAACACTGAAGCTTTCTTT
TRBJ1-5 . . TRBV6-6 CAASEGYQPQHF TGTGCCGCCTCTGAGGGTTATCAGCCCCAGCATTTT
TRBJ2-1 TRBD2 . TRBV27 CASGGLAAYNEQFF TGTGCCAGCGGGGGACTAGCGGCGTACAATGAGCAGTTCTTC
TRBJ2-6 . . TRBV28 CASSFKGVLPGANVLTF TGTGCCAGCAGTTTTAAGGGAGTACTGCCTGGGGCCAACGTCCTGACTTTC
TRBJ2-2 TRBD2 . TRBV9 CASSFSGDTGELFF TGTGCCAGCAGCTTCAGCGGGGACACCGGGGAGCTGTTTTTT
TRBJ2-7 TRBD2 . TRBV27 CASTGGGYEQYF TGTGCCAGCACGGGAGGGGGCTACGAGCAGTACTTC
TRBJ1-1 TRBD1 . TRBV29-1 CSVGTGAGTEAFF TGCAGCGTTGGGACAGGGGCGGGCACTGAAGCTTTCTTT
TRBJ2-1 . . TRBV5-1 CASSGGTLSSYNEQFF TGCGCCAGCAGCGGCGGGACCTTGAGCTCCTACAATGAGCAGTTCTTC
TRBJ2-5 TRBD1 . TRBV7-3 CASSQGTAQETQYF TGTGCCAGCAGCCAAGGGACAGCCCAAGAGACCCAGTACTTC
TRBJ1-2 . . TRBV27 CASSRGGLWGYTF TGTGCCAGCAGCCGGGGAGGTCTATGGGGCTACACCTTC
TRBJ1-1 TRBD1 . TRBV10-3 CAITETGGVGEAFF TGTGCCATCACTGAGACAGGGGGCGTGGGTGAAGCTTTCTTT
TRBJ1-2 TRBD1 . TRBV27 CASSFHAPDRGGEGYTF TGTGCCAGCAGTTTCCACGCTCCGGACAGGGGAGGTGAGGGCTACACCTTC
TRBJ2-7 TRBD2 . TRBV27 CASSGRTSNEQYF TGTGCCAGCAGTGGCCGGACTAGCAACGAGCAGTACTTC
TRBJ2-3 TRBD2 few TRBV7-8 CASSRLGGRADTQYF TGTGCCAGCAGCCGCCTAGGCGGGAGGGCAGATACGCAGTATTTT
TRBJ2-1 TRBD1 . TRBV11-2 CASSDETGAGYEQFF TGTGCCAGCAGCGACGAGACAGGGGCCGGGTATGAGCAGTTCTTC
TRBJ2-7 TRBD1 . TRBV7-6 CASSLTQGADEQYF TGTGCCAGCAGCTTAACACAGGGGGCTGACGAGCAGTACTTC
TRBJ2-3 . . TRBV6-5 CASSPDRRPTDTQYF TGTGCCAGCAGCCCTGACAGGCGACCCACAGATACGCAGTATTTT